The present entry profiles one T cell receptor beta chain with its context. Only one count was recorded for this clone. The target of this receptor is not known. No base quality values were provided; no much bigger clone lies one nucleotide off. The record originates from a study of cytomegalovirus exposure and HLA in healthy donors (dated by TCRdb to the late 2010s). Turning to the overall study: A later analysis indicated that the 120 or so validation repertoires were generated on the platform also employed for the 666 repertoires of the first cohort. To predict cytomegalovirus infection status, the study brought together high-throughput TCR immunosequencing, statistical association of individual TCRs with disease status, and machine learning. The study was designed to test whether signatures of past pathogen exposure could be identified by cataloging public T cell receptors. In addition to the first cohort of 666 subjects, a separate validation cohort of approximately 130 different subjects was used.

The CDR3 sequence holds 14 residues, the cysteine and phenylalanine included. Of the read, only the CDR3 DNA is kept; its 42 bases are in frame from base 1. In the germline V gene, CDR1 corresponds to SQVTM and CDR2 to ANQGSEA. V has 2 bases trimmed and J has 7 bases trimmed; junction bases matching no gene number 10. Library preparation was by the immunoSEQ multiplex PCR assay. Processing in the source paper ran as follows. To diagnose cytomegalovirus status from the catalog of TCR beta chain sequences, a statistical classification framework was built. In its TCRdb copy, this immuneACCESS table keeps in-frame sequences only and misses some clones. Where compared with another copy, unresolved V genes explain less than half of these, and the others have no known cause. Clone size and the V and J calls come from that table; the DNA yielded D and trimming. Within this sample are some 180,000 clones, with roughly 86% of them counted one time only. The top ten constitute 7.2% of the sample.

Overall study results and their limits: Cytomegalovirus status was reported to be diagnosed by the classifier with high specificity and sensitivity in both the original and validation cohorts. In the study, approximately 160 TCR beta chains were listed as associated with cytomegalovirus. Most TCR sequences were observed very rarely across donors, whereas some public TCRs were present in many individuals. In vitro tests confirmed that three of the cytomegalovirus-associated TCR beta chains recognize cytomegalovirus antigens. All 130 or so repertoires were used to score co-occurrence in the validation cohort in a later analysis, because that analysis had no HLA typing for the cohort. Subsequent analysis determined that TCRs grouped into clusters in the first cohort also showed a tendency toward co-occurrence across the approximately 120 validation repertoires, and approximately 94% of cluster scores exceeded 0. The authors suggested that the approach could potentially be generalized to other disease states and immunological phenotypes.

The donors were included in the validation cohort of some 110 subjects, a group kept apart from the roughly 700-subject first cohort. This TCR came from a man aged 25 to 40 in good health and CMV-seropositive. The sequence links TRBV29-1 to TRBJ2-7; TRBD2 matches 8 bases in the middle. Material for sequencing was PBMCs. The CDR3 reads as follows: CSVETVAGGDEQYF. Here is the DNA: TGCAGCGTTGAAACAGTTGCGGGGGGTGATGAGCAGTACTTC.